These 17 T cell receptor beta chains were all obtained from the same sample, sequenced in a study of cytomegalovirus exposure and HLA in healthy donors. The PCR contained 60 Vbeta and 13 Jbeta primers. TCRdb's table, derived via immunoSEQ multiplex PCR, lists solely in-frame clones and lacks some. The table lists approximately 240,000 clones, about 80% of them singletons. Sequencing input: PBMCs. The receptors were sampled from a woman between 40 and 50 years old in good health and CMV-seropositive.

The V and J genes are TRBV7-9 and TRBJ2-2; no reliable D call. The CDR3 has 15 amino acids. V was clipped by 4 bases and J by 6 bases, with 15 bases between them. Germline V gene lookup returns CDR1 SEHNR and CDR2 FQNEAQ (reference sequence). CDR3 DNA: TGTGCCAGCAGCTCGTACGCTACGGGTGCCGGGGAGCTGTTTTTT. It specifies CASSSYATGAGELFF.

The V gene is TRBV27, the J gene TRBJ1-1; D possibly corresponds to TRBD1 (5 bases). CDR1 and CDR2 (germline): MNHEY, SMNVEV (reference sequence). This CDR3 comprises 12 residues. Trimming removed 5 bases at V and 7 bases at J, with 11 bases between. CDR3 DNA: TGTGCCAGCAGTCCCGGGAGGGGTGAAGCTTTCTTT. Translating gives CASSPGRGEAFF.

In the case of this clone: Germline and junction disagree at one end, which may indicate a read error. The V and J genes are TRBV6-6 and TRBJ1-6; 9 bases line up with TRBD1. Germline V gene sequence: CDR1 MNHNY, CDR2 SVGAGI (reference sequence). The CDR3 has 14 amino acids. The CDR3 sequence is CASSPYTGGDLLRF. The CDR3 bases are TGTGCCAGCAGTCCTTATACAGGGGGCGACCTCCTTCGCTTT.

In its sample, this clone was seen a few times. The V call is TRBV2, the J call TRBJ2-7, with 8 bases matching TRBD2. Losses at the gene ends were 7 bases for V and 0 bases for J; bases not matched to a gene: 2. CDR1 is SNHLY and CDR2 is FYNNEI in the germline V gene. This CDR3 is 13 amino acids long. The CDR3 nucleotides read TGTGCCAGCACCGGGACTAGCTCCTACGAGCAGTACTTC. Translated: CASTGTSSYEQYF.

This sequence joins TRBV7-9 and TRBJ1-1; maybe TRBD1 (6 bases). V lost 5 bases and J lost 0, with 16 bases in between. Germline CDR1 SEHNR, CDR2 FQNEAQ (reference sequence). CDR3 length: 16 amino acids. Here the CDR3 DNA reads TGTGCCAGCAGCCCATGGGGGCAGTTCATGAACACTGAAGCTTTCTTT. Translation: CASSPWGQFMNTEAFF.

This clone was seen only a few times. The chain carries TRBV18 and TRBJ1-1; 7 nucleotides agree with TRBD1. The CDR3 covers 15 residues. With 6 bases clipped from V and 1 base from J, the junction kept 8 bases outside the gene matches. Germline CDR1 and CDR2: KGHSH and LQKENI. The CDR3 spells CASSSLQGRNTEAFF. The DNA for the CDR3 is TGTGCCAGCTCGTCTCTACAGGGGAGGAACACTGAAGCTTTCTTT. The whole variable domain, remainder taken from reference TRBV18 and TRBJ1-1, is NAGVMQNPRHLVRRRGQEARLRCSPMKGHSHVYWYRQLPEEGLKFMVYLQKENIIDESGMPKERFSAEFPKEGPSILRIQQVVRGDSAAYFCASSSLQGRNTEAFFGQGTRLTVV.

The V gene is TRBV7-6, the J gene TRBJ2-5, with D uncertain. CDR1 and CDR2 (germline): SGHVS, FNYEAQ. The CDR3 extends over 14 amino acids. The germline V and J ends were trimmed by 3 bases and 1 base, with 9 bases remaining between them. The chain's CDR3 is CASSLGASQETQYF. CDR3 coding DNA: TGTGCCAGCAGCTTGGGCGCAAGCCAAGAGACCCAGTACTTC. Using reference TRBV7-6 and TRBJ2-5 for the parts outside the CDR3, the full variable domain is GAGVSQSPRYKVTKRGQDVALRCDPISGHVSLYWYRQALGQGPEFLTYFNYEAQQDKSGLPNDRFSAERPEGSISTLTIQRTEQRDSAMYRCASSLGASQETQYFGPGTRLLVL.

This clone was seen a handful of times. The chain combines TRBV30 with TRBJ1-1, with unresolved D. CDR1 and CDR2 from the germline V gene are GTSNPN and SVGIG (reference sequence). This CDR3 spans 11 amino acids. V was pared by 6 bases and J by 1 base, with 6 bases between. This chain's CDR3 is CACRGNTEAFF. In nucleotides, the CDR3 is TGTGCCTGTCGGGGGAACACTGAAGCTTTCTTT. Combining the CDR3 with reference TRBV30 and TRBJ1-1 gives the whole variable domain SQTIHQWPATLVQPVGSPLSLECTVEGTSNPNLYWYRQAAGRGLQLLFYSVGIGQISSEVPQNLSASRPQDRQFILSSKKLLLSDSGFYLCACRGNTEAFFGQGTRLTVV.

The chain employs TRBV12-5 and TRBJ1-2; a weak D match, TRBD1 (6 bases). CDR1 is LGHNT and CDR2 is FRNRAP in the germline V gene. The CDR3 length is 14 residues. Trimming cost V 7 bases and J 4 bases, with 16 bases left between them. The CDR3 loop reads CASAMVGQIYGYTF. The CDR3 DNA follows: TGTGCTAGTGCCATGGTAGGACAGATCTATGGCTACACCTTC.

V is TRBV18 and J is TRBJ1-5; no clear D gene. Germline V gene lookup returns CDR1 KGHSH and CDR2 LQKENI. The V gene lost 6 bases and the J gene lost 2 bases, with 11 bases spanning the gap. The CDR3 has 14 residues. CDR3 DNA: TGTGCCAGCTCCGGAGAGGGCGGCAATCAGCCCCAGCATTTT. Translating gives CASSGEGGNQPQHF.

This chain links TRBV10-3 with TRBJ1-2, with 7 nucleotides matching TRBD1. Germline CDR1 reads ENHRY; CDR2 reads SYGVKD. V lost 7 bases to trimming and J lost 6 bases; unmatched junction nucleotides: 5. This CDR3 spans 12 amino acids. CDR3 DNA sequence: TGTGCCATCACCGGGACAGAGAATGGCTACACCTTC. This sequence encodes CAITGTENGYTF.

The gene calls are TRBV10-3 and TRBJ1-6, with TRBD1 identical over 9 bases. CDR1 is ENHRY, CDR2 SYGVKD, per germline. The V segment lost 4 bases and the J segment 7 bases; nucleotides outside the gene matches: 5. The CDR3 has 15 amino acids. The CDR3 spells CAISGSTGGNSPLHF. The CDR3 nucleotides read TGTGCCATCAGTGGGTCGACAGGGGGAAATTCACCCCTCCACTTT.

The chain couples TRBV10-3 to TRBJ1-2; maybe TRBD1 (5 bases). The CDR3 is 15 amino acids. Germline-derived CDR1 and CDR2 are ENHRY and SYGVKD. Trimming pared 10 bases from V and 3 bases from J, leaving 21 bases between. The DNA for the CDR3 is TGTGCCACCTGGGCCATGGGACTAGAGGACTATGGCTACACCTTC. Its translation: CATWAMGLEDYGYTF.

V usage is TRBV5-6 and J usage is TRBJ2-7; 9 bases line up with TRBD1. The CDR3 sequence is 15 residues long. Germline V gives CDR1 SGHDT, CDR2 YYEEEE. With V trimmed by 1 base and J by 3 bases, 5 bases remained unmatched. The CDR3 region is CASSLPPDRGYEQYF. The CDR3 DNA reads TGTGCCAGCAGCTTGCCCCCGGACAGGGGCTACGAGCAGTACTTC.

The count of this clone is one. The chain employs TRBV4-1 and TRBJ2-6, with TRBD1 as a possible D gene (6 bases). The CDR3 consists of 18 residues. Germline CDR1 reads MGHRA; CDR2 reads YSYEKL. Trimming removed 4 bases from V and 3 bases from J, with 19 bases in between. This chain's CDR3 is CASSLITGLLGGANVLTF. In DNA form, the CDR3 reads TGCGCCAGCAGCCTAATAACAGGGCTCTTGGGTGGGGCCAACGTCCTGACTTTC.

The V and J genes are TRBV11-3 and TRBJ2-7, with 12 bases that match TRBD2. The CDR3 sequence is 15 residues long. Trimming at V came to 4 bases and at J to 4 bases, leaving 5 bases not matched to a gene. Per the germline V gene, CDR1 is SGHNT and CDR2 is YENEEA. DNA for the CDR3: TGTGCCAGCAGCTCTAGCGGGGGGGCCTGGTACGAGCAGTACTTC. It encodes CASSSSGGAWYEQYF.

This clone occurred once. The chain couples TRBV25-1 to TRBJ2-3; a weak D match, TRBD1 (6 bases). This CDR3 is 16 amino acids long. V lost 8 bases, J lost 6 bases, and 24 bases lay in between. Germline V CDR1 and CDR2: MGHDK, SYGVNS. The CDR3 coding sequence is TGTGCCAGCTCCCCCCGAGGGGGAGTCAGGTCTGATACGCAGTATTTT. Amino acid sequence: CASSPRGGVRSDTQYF.